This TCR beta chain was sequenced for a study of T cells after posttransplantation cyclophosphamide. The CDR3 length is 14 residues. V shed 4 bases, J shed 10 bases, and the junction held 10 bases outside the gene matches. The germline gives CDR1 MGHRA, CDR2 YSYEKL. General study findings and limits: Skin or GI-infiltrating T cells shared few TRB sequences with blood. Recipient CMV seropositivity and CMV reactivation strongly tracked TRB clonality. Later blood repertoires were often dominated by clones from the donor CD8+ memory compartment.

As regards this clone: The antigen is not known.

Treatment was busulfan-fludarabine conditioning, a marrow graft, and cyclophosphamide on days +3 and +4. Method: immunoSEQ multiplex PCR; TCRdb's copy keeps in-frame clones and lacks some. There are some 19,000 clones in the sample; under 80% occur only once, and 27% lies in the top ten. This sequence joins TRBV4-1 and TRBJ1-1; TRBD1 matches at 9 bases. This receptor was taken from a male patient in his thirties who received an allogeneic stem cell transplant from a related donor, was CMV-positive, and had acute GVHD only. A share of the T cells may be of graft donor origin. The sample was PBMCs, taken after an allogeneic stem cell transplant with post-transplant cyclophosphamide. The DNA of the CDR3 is TGCGCCAGCAGCCTTATAGGACAGGGGAGTTTAGCTTTCTTT. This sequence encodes CASSLIGQGSLAFF.